These 9 T cell receptor beta chains originate from one sample sequenced in a study of sequential checkpoint blockade in melanoma. Treatment described: randomized to nivolumab then ipilimumab (arm A) or the reverse (arm B). Produced via immunoSEQ multiplex PCR; TCRdb's table is partial and in-frame only. The sample shows 25,000 to 30,000 clones, 77% of them seen only once. The starting material was CD8+ T cells sorted from blood (inferred from file names), obtained from a patient given nivolumab and ipilimumab in sequence. Every receptor here comes from a human donor with melanoma.

The chain couples TRBV28 to TRBJ1-5; TRBD1 agrees at 7 bases. With 6 bases clipped from V and 6 bases from J, the junction kept 2 bases outside the gene matches. There are 12 residues in the CDR3. Per the germline V gene, CDR1 is MDHEN and CDR2 is SYDVKM. The CDR3 loop is CASRQGTQPQHF. For the CDR3, the DNA is TGTGCCAGCAGACAGGGGACTCAGCCCCAGCATTTT.

This chain connects TRBV5-1 to TRBJ1-2, with TRBD1 as a possible D gene (5 bases). The CDR3 loop spans 13 amino acids. The V and J ends lost 0 bases and 3 bases respectively, with 6 bases between them. The germline gives CDR1 SGHRS, CDR2 YFSETQ. CDR3 residues: CASSLGQHYGYTF. CDR3 DNA sequence: TGCGCCAGCAGCTTGGGACAGCACTATGGCTACACCTTC. The whole variable domain, filled in from reference TRBV5-1 and TRBJ1-2, reads KAGVTQTPRYLIKTRGQQVTLSCSPISGHRSVSWYQQTPGQGLQFLFEYFSETQRNKGNFPGRFSGRQFSNSRSEMNVSTLELGDSALYLCASSLGQHYGYTFGSGTRLTVV.

This chain joins TRBV28 and TRBJ1-2; 8 nucleotides match TRBD1. The CDR3 is 15 residues long. Germline loops: CDR1 MDHEN, CDR2 SYDVKM. After removal of 7 bases from V and 5 bases from J, the junction contained 12 bases not matched to a gene. CDR3 region: CASTLGQGAGYGYTF. CDR3 bases: TGTGCCAGCACCCTGGGGCAGGGGGCGGGGTATGGCTACACCTTC.

The chain links TRBV6-5 to TRBJ2-5, with 8 bases identical to TRBD1. The CDR3 extends over 15 amino acids. Germline V CDR1 and CDR2: MNHEY, SVGAGI. V shed 4 bases and J 7 bases; nucleotides not matched to a gene: 11. The CDR3 bases are TGTGCCAGCAGTTTGCGGACAGGGCGAGGGGGGACCCAGTACTTC. Protein product: CASSLRTGRGGTQYF.

The chain combines TRBV4-3 with TRBJ2-7; D possibly corresponds to TRBD2 (5 bases). Trimming pared 0 bases from V and 0 bases from J, leaving 6 bases between. There are 14 residues in the CDR3. From germline, CDR1 is LGHNA and CDR2 YSLEER. The CDR3 coding sequence is TGCGCCAGCAGCCAAGAGGGGAGCTCCTACGAGCAGTACTTC. This encodes CASSQEGSSYEQYF.

The CDR3 region is CASSQEDRSIYEQYF. Written as DNA, the CDR3 is TGCGCCAGCAGCCAAGAGGACAGATCTATCTACGAGCAGTACTTC. The V gene is TRBV4-1, the J gene TRBJ2-5; maybe TRBD1 (6 bases). The J call may be faulty, since TRBJ2-7 better matches the DNA end. Per the germline V gene, CDR1 is MGHRA and CDR2 is YSYEKL. This CDR3 has 15 amino acids.

The J gene is TRBJ1-1, the V gene TRBV9; possibly TRBD1 for D (5 bases). The CDR3 runs to 15 residues. Trimming removed 3 bases at V and 4 bases at J, with 16 bases between. Germline values: CDR1 SGDLS, CDR2 YYNGEE. CDR3 residues: CASSAWGTHTTEAFF. DNA of the CDR3: TGTGCCAGCAGCGCTTGGGGCACGCATACCACTGAAGCTTTCTTT.

This chain joins TRBV19 and TRBJ2-3; the D gene is possibly TRBD2 (5 bases). CDR3 length: 16 residues. The V end was cut by 3 bases, the J end by 0 bases, with 13 bases between. Germline CDR1 is LNHDA and CDR2 is SQIVND (reference sequence). As DNA, the CDR3 is TGTGCCAGTAGTATCTGGGCGGACTCTAGCACAGATACGCAGTATTTT. This sequence encodes CASSIWADSSTDTQYF.

Written as DNA, the CDR3 is TGTGCCAGCAGTTTGGGGCGGTACACTGAAGCTTTCTTT. Protein: CASSLGRYTEAFF. V and J are TRBV27 and TRBJ1-1, with D possibly matching TRBD1 (5 bases). This CDR3 spans 13 amino acids. Per the germline V gene, CDR1 is MNHEY and CDR2 is SMNVEV (reference sequence). Deletions cut 3 bases from V and 3 bases from J, with 8 bases between.